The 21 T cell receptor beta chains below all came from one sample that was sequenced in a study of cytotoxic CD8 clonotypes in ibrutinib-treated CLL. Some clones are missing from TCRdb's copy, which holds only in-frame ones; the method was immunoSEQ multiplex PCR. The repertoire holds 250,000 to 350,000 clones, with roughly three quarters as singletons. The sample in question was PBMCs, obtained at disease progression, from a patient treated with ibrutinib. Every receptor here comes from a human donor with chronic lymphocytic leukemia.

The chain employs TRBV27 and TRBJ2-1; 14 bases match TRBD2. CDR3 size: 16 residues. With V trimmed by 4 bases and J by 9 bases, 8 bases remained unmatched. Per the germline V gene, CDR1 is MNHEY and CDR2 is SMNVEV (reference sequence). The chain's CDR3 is CASSSSGTSGRGEQFF. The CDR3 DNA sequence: TGTGCCAGCAGTTCCTCCGGGACTAGCGGGAGAGGTGAGCAGTTCTTC.

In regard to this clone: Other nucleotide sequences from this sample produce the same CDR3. As DNA, the CDR3 is TGTGCCAGCAGTCGACTAGCGTCCTACAATGAGCAGTTCTTC. Protein product: CASSRLASYNEQFF. The rearrangement joins TRBV2 to TRBJ2-1; 8 positions match TRBD2. With 5 bases clipped from V and 1 base from J, the junction kept 1 base outside the gene matches. Per germline, CDR1 SNHLY and CDR2 FYNNEI. The CDR3 has 14 amino acids.

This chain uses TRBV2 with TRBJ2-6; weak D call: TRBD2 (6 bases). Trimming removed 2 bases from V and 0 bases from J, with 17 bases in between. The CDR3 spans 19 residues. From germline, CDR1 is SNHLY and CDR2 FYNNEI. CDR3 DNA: TGTGCCAGCAGTGAACGGCGGGGCTCTCTACGCTCTGGGGCCAACGTCCTGACTTTC. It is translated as CASSERRGSLRSGANVLTF.

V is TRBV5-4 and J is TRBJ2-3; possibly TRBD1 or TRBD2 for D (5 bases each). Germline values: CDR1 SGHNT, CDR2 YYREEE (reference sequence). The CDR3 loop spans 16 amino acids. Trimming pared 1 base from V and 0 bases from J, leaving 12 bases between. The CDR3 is CASSLSRGSSTDTQYF. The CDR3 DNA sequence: TGTGCCAGCAGCTTGAGTCGGGGCTCTAGCACAGATACGCAGTATTTT.

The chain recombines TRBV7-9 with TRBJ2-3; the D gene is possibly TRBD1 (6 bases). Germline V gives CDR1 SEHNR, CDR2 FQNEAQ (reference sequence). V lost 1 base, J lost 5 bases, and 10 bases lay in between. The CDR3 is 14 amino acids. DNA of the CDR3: TGTGCCAGCAGCTTAGGGGGGCAGGGAGATACGCAGTATTTT. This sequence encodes CASSLGGQGDTQYF.

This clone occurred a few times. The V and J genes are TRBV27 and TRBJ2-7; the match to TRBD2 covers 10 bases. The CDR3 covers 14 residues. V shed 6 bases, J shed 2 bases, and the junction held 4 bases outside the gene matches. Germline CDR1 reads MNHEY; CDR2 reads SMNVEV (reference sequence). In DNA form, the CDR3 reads TGTGCCAGCAGGCTAACTAGCGGGGCCTACGAGCAGTACTTC. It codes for CASRLTSGAYEQYF.

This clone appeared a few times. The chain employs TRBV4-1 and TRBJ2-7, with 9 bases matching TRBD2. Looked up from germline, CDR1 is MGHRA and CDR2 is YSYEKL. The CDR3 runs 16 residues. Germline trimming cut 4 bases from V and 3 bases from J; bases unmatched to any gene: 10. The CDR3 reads CASSPPRLAGNYEQYF. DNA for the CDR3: TGCGCCAGCAGCCCCCCCCGGCTAGCGGGGAACTACGAGCAGTACTTC.

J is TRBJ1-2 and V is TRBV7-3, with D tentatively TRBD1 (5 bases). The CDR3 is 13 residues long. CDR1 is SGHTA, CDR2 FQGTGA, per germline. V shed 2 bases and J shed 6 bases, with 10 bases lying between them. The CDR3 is CASSLSRADGYTF. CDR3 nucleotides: TGTGCCAGCAGCTTATCCAGGGCGGATGGCTACACCTTC. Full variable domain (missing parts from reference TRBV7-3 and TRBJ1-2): GAGVSQTPSNKVTEKGKYVELRCDPISGHTALYWYRQSLGQGPEFLIYFQGTGAADDSGLPNDRFFAVRPEGSVSTLKIQRTERGDSAVYLCASSLSRADGYTFGSGTRLTVV.

CDR3 protein: CASSIFGGQGNGYTF. The CDR3, as DNA: TGTGCCAGTAGTATATTCGGGGGACAGGGAAATGGCTACACCTTC. The rearrangement uses TRBV19 and TRBJ1-2, with TRBD1 matching over 9 bases. Germline CDR1 and CDR2: LNHDA and SQIVND (reference sequence). V shed 2 bases and J 6 bases; nucleotides not matched to a gene: 7. This CDR3 is 15 amino acids long. Filled out from reference TRBV19 and TRBJ1-2, the complete variable domain reads DGGITQSPKYLFRKEGQNVTLSCEQNLNHDAMYWYRQDPGQGLRLIYYSQIVNDFQKGDIAEGYSVSREKKESFPLTVTSAQKNPTAFYLCASSIFGGQGNGYTFGSGTRLTVV.

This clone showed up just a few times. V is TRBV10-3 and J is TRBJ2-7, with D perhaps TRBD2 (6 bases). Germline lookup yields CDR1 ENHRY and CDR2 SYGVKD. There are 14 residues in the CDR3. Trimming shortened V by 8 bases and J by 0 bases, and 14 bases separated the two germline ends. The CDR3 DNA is TGTGCCATCCGCAGCGGGCAGATCTCCTACGAGCAGTACTTC. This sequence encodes CAIRSGQISYEQYF.

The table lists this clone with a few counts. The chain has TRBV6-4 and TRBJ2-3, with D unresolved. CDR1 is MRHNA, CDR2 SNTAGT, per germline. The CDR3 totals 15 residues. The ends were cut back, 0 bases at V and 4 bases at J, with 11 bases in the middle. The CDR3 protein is CASSDSSGRADTQYF. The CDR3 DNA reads TGTGCCAGCAGTGACTCGAGTGGCCGGGCAGATACGCAGTATTTT.

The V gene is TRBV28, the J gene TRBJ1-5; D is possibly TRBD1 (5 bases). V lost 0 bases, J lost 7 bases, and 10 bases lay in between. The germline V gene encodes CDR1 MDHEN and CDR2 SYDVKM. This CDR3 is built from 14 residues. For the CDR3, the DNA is TGTGCCAGCAGTTTATGGGGGGGGTTCCAGCCCCAGCATTTT. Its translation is CASSLWGGFQPQHF.

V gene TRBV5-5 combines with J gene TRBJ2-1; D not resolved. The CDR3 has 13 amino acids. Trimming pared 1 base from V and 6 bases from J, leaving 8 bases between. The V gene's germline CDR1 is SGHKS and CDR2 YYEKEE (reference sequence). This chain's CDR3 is CASSLRQLNEQFF. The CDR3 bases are TGTGCCAGCAGCTTGCGGCAGCTCAATGAGCAGTTCTTC. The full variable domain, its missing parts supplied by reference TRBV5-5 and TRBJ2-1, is DAGVTQSPTHLIKTRGQQVTLRCSPISGHKSVSWYQQVLGQGPQFIFQYYEKEERGRGNFPDRFSARQFPNYSSELNVNALLLGDSALYLCASSLRQLNEQFFGPGTRLTVL.

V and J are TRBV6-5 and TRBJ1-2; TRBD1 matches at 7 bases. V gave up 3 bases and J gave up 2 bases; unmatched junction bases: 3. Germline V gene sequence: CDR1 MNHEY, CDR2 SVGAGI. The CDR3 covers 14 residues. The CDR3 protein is CASSYAGGNYGYTF. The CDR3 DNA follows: TGTGCCAGCAGTTATGCAGGGGGGAACTATGGCTACACCTTC.

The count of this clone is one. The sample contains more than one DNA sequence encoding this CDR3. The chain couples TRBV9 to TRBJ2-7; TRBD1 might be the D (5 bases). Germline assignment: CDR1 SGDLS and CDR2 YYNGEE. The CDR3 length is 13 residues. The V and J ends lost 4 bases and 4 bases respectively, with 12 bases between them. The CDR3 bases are TGTGCCAGCAGCCATCCAGGGCGGTACGAGCAGTACTTC. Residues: CASSHPGRYEQYF. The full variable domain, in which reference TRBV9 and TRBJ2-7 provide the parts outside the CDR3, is DSGVTQTPKHLITATGQRVTLRCSPRSGDLSVYWYQQSLDQGLQFLIQYYNGEERAKGNILERFSAQQFPDLHSELNLSSLELGDSALYFCASSHPGRYEQYFGPGTRLTVT.

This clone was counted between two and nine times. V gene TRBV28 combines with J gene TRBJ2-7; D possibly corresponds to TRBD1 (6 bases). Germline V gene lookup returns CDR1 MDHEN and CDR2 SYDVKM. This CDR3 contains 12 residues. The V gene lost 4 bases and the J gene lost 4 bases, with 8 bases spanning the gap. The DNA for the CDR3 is TGTGCCAGCAGTTGGGGGCAATACGAGCAGTACTTC. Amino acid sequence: CASSWGQYEQYF. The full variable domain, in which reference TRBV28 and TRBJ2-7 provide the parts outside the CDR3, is DVKVTQSSRYLVKRTGEKVFLECVQDMDHENMFWYRQDPGLGLRLIYFSYDVKMKEKGDIPEGYSVSREKKERFSLILESASTNQTSMYLCASSWGQYEQYFGPGTRLTVT.

CDR3 sequence reads: CASSKETPGQGADSNQPQHF. In DNA, the CDR3 is TGTGCCAGCAGCAAGGAAACCCCGGGACAGGGGGCTGATAGCAATCAGCCCCAGCATTTT. The chain has TRBV21-1 and TRBJ1-5; the table's D gene call, TRBD1, was not cross checked with the DNA. TRBV21-1 is deemed a pseudogene. CDR3 length equals 20 residues.

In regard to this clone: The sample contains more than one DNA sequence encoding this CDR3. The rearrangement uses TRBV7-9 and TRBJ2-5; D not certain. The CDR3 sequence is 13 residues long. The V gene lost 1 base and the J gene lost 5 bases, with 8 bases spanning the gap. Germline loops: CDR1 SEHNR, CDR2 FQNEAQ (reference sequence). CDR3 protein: CASSLGVGETQYF. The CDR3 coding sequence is TGTGCCAGCAGCTTAGGGGTCGGGGAGACCCAGTACTTC.

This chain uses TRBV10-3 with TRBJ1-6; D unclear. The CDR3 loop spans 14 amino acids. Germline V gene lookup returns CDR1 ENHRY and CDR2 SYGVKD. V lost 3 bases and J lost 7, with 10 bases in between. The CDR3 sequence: CAISDRGRNSPLHF. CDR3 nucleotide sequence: TGTGCCATCAGTGATCGAGGCAGGAATTCACCCCTCCACTTT.

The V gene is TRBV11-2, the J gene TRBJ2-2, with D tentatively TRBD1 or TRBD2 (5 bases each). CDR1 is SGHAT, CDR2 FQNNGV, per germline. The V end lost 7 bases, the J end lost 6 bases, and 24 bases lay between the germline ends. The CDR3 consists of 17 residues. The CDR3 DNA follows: TGTGCCAGCACCAAAAGACGGGGCGCAGGGCGGGCCGGGGAGCTGTTTTTT. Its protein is CASTKRRGAGRAGELFF.

CDR3 protein: CASSITGSDTQYF. DNA for the CDR3: TGTGCCAGCAGTATTACAGGGTCAGATACGCAGTATTTT. The V and J genes are TRBV28 and TRBJ2-3, with D maybe TRBD1 (6 bases). Per the germline V gene, CDR1 is MDHEN and CDR2 is SYDVKM. The V gene lost 5 bases and the J gene lost 4 bases, with 10 bases spanning the gap. There are 13 residues in the CDR3.